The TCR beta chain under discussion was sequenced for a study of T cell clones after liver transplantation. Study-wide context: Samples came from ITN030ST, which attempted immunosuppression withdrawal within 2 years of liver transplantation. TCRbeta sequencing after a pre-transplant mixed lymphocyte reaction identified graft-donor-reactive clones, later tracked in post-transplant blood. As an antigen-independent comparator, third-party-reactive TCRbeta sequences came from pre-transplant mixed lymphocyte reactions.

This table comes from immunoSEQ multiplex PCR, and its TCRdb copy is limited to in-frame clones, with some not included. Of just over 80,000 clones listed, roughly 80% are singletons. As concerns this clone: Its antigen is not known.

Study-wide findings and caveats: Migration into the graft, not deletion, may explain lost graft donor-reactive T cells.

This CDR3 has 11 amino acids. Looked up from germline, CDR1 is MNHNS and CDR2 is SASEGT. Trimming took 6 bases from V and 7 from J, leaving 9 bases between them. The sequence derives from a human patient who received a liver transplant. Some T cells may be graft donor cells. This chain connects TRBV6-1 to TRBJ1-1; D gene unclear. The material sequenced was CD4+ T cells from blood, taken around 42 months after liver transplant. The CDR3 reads CASRGEGEAFF. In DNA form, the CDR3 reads TGTGCCAGCAGGGGAGAGGGTGAAGCTTTCTTT.